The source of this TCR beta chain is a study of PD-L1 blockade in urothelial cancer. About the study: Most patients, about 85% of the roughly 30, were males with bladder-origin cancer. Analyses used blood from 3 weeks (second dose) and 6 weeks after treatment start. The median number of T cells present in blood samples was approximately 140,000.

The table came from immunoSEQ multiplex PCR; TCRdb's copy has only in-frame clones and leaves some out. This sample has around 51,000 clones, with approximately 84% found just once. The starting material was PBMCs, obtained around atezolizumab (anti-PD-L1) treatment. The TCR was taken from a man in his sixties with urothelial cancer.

CDR3 in DNA: TGTGCCAGCAGCCGTCTACAGGGGAATTACGAGCAGTACTTC. The encoded protein is CASSRLQGNYEQYF. This chain connects TRBV7-9 to TRBJ2-7, with 7 bases that match TRBD1. CDR1 and CDR2 (germline): SEHNR, FQNEAQ (reference sequence). The CDR3 spans 14 residues. Losses at the gene ends were 5 bases for V and 4 bases for J; bases not matched to a gene: 8.